Listed here are 27 T cell receptor beta chains from one sample, sequenced in a study of blood T cell repertoires in COVID-19. Generated by immunoSEQ multiplex PCR, the TCRdb table keeps only in-frame clones and is missing some. Here the sample spans approximately 210,000 clones, almost 85% being singletons. Material for sequencing was peripheral blood. These receptor sequences come from a woman in her 70s with active or convalescent COVID-19.

A word on this clone: Within the sample, other DNA sequences also encode this same CDR3. V usage is TRBV20-1 and J usage is TRBJ2-5; D not resolved. The CDR3 spans 11 residues. Trimming cost V 2 bases and J 4 bases, with 5 bases left between them. Per germline, CDR1 DFQATT and CDR2 SNEGSKA (reference sequence). CDR3 amino acids: CSARRGETQYF. The CDR3 DNA is TGCAGTGCTAGACGAGGAGAGACCCAGTACTTC.

J is TRBJ1-3 and V is TRBV6-5; no firm D call. The ends were cut back, 1 base at V and 0 bases at J, with 10 bases in the middle. The CDR3 totals 16 residues. Germline CDR1 and CDR2: MNHEY and SVGAGI. CDR3 sequence reads: CASSYLPFSSGNTIYF. DNA for the CDR3: TGTGCCAGCAGTTACTTACCTTTCAGCTCTGGAAACACCATATATTTT.

This clone is a singleton in its sample. The chain joins TRBV2 to TRBJ2-7; TRBD2 matches 11 bases. The CDR3 has 16 residues. Trimming removed 7 bases from V and 2 bases from J; junction bases left unmatched: 10. Germline-derived CDR1 and CDR2 are SNHLY and FYNNEI. This CDR3 is CASKSGLAGLAYEQYF. The CDR3 DNA reads TGTGCCAGCAAATCCGGACTAGCGGGTCTAGCCTACGAGCAGTACTTC.

In DNA, the CDR3 is TGCAGCGCCCGGACTAGCGGGTACTACGAGCAGTACTTC. Protein product: CSARTSGYYEQYF. The V and J genes are TRBV29-1 and TRBJ2-7, with 11 bases matching TRBD2. CDR1 and CDR2 from the germline V gene are SQVTM and ANQGSEA. V dropped 7 bases and J dropped 3; count of bases not matched to a gene: 5. The CDR3 runs to 13 residues.

The chain joins TRBV7-9 to TRBJ2-7, with 9 nucleotides matching TRBD1. This CDR3 contains 14 residues. The germline gives CDR1 SEHNR, CDR2 FQNEAQ (reference sequence). V was pared by 5 bases and J by 2 bases, with 4 bases of the junction left unmatched. CDR3 DNA: TGTGCCAGCAGCCAGGACAGGGGCGCCTACGAGCAGTACTTC. Translating gives CASSQDRGAYEQYF.

The chain employs TRBV7-9 and TRBJ2-1; TRBD2 matches 15 bases. Germline CDR1 is SEHNR and CDR2 is FQNEAQ (reference sequence). Trimming took 1 base from V and 8 from J; bases not matched to a gene: 9. CDR3 size: 18 residues. CDR3 loop: CASSLGTSGRVAMDEQFF. The CDR3 DNA reads as TGTGCCAGCAGCTTAGGGACTAGCGGGAGGGTAGCAATGGATGAGCAGTTCTTC.

This chain joins TRBV30 and TRBJ1-1, with 7 bases fitting TRBD1. This CDR3 is built from 13 residues. Germline V gives CDR1 GTSNPN, CDR2 SVGIG (reference sequence). V lost 2 bases and J lost 6; bases outside the gene matches: 6. The CDR3 sequence is CAWSRIGTAEAFF. The DNA of the CDR3 is TGTGCCTGGAGTAGAATAGGGACAGCTGAAGCTTTCTTT. The full variable domain, in which reference TRBV30 and TRBJ1-1 provide the parts outside the CDR3, is SQTIHQWPATLVQPVGSPLSLECTVEGTSNPNLYWYRQAAGRGLQLLFYSVGIGQISSEVPQNLSASRPQDRQFILSSKKLLLSDSGFYLCAWSRIGTAEAFFGQGTRLTVV.

This chain links TRBV5-1 with TRBJ1-1; TRBD1 might be the D (6 bases). The CDR3 covers 17 residues. V lost 4 bases and J 2 bases, leaving 21 bases between the germline ends. Germline lookup yields CDR1 SGHRS and CDR2 YFSETQ. CDR3 protein: CASSRTQGAGANTEAFF. As DNA, the CDR3 is TGCGCCAGCAGCCGCACTCAGGGAGCGGGGGCTAACACTGAAGCTTTCTTT. Supplemented by reference TRBV5-1 and TRBJ1-1, the full variable domain reads KAGVTQTPRYLIKTRGQQVTLSCSPISGHRSVSWYQQTPGQGLQFLFEYFSETQRNKGNFPGRFSGRQFSNSRSEMNVSTLELGDSALYLCASSRTQGAGANTEAFFGQGTRLTVV.

The CDR3 DNA sequence: TGTGCCAGCAGCTTGTGGAGTGGCCCGAACACCGGGGAGCTGTTTTTT. Its translation: CASSLWSGPNTGELFF. The V call is TRBV5-8, the J call TRBJ2-2, with unresolved D. The germline V gene has CDR1 SGHTS and CDR2 YDEGEE. Trimming shortened V by 1 base and J by 0 bases, and 10 bases separated the two germline ends. The length of the CDR3 is 16 residues.

This chain links TRBV11-2 with TRBJ2-4, with 8 bases matching TRBD1. This CDR3 contains 15 residues. V shed 5 bases, J shed 8 bases, and the junction held 11 bases outside the gene matches. Germline V gene lookup returns CDR1 SGHAT and CDR2 FQNNGV. CDR3 DNA sequence: TGTGCCAGCAGCCGGACAGGGACGCCTTCTGACATTCAGTACTTC. The encoded protein is CASSRTGTPSDIQYF. Combining the CDR3 with reference TRBV11-2 and TRBJ2-4 gives the whole variable domain EAGVAQSPRYKIIEKRQSVAFWCNPISGHATLYWYQQILGQGPKLLIQFQNNGVVDDSQLPKDRFSAERLKGVDSTLKIQPAKLEDSAVYLCASSRTGTPSDIQYFGAGTRLSVL.

The chain has TRBV28 and TRBJ1-6; perhaps TRBD1 as D (5 bases). Looked up from germline, CDR1 is MDHEN and CDR2 is SYDVKM. The CDR3 has 14 residues. Trimming took off 9 bases at V and 5 bases at J, with 14 bases between the two ends. The CDR3 spells CASLAGHNNSPLHF. Written as DNA, the CDR3 is TGTGCCAGTCTAGCGGGGCACAATAATTCACCCCTCCACTTT.

The CDR3 reads CASSTSLGLAYEQYF. The CDR3 DNA reads TGTGCCAGCAGCACATCCTTGGGACTGGCCTACGAGCAGTACTTC. The chain combines TRBV6-5 with TRBJ2-7; D might be TRBD2 (6 bases). CDR3 length: 15 amino acids. Trimming left V 6 bases short and J 2 bases short, with 17 bases between. Germline V lookup: CDR1 MNHEY, CDR2 SVGAGI.

This clone showed up many times. J is TRBJ1-6 and V is TRBV2, with a possible D match to TRBD1 (6 bases). This CDR3 has 14 amino acids. The V end lost 3 bases, the J end lost 10 bases, and 13 bases lay between the germline ends. CDR1 is SNHLY, CDR2 FYNNEI, per germline. This CDR3 is CASSEVRGESPLHF. DNA of the CDR3: TGTGCCAGCAGTGAGGTCAGGGGCGAGTCACCCCTCCACTTT.

The chain links TRBV15 to TRBJ2-4, with a tentative D call TRBD2 (5 bases). Germline V gene lookup returns CDR1 LNHNV and CDR2 YYDKDF (reference sequence). The V gene lost 0 bases and the J gene lost 1 base, with 19 bases spanning the gap. This CDR3 is built from 19 residues. The CDR3 bases are TGTGCCACCAGCAGAGATAGGGTTCGGGGATTAGGGGCCAAAAACATTCAGTACTTC. Translation gives CATSRDRVRGLGAKNIQYF.

The CDR3 region is CASTRPLQGNYGYTF. CDR3 in DNA: TGTGCCAGCACCCGCCCGTTACAGGGAAACTATGGCTACACCTTC. This rearrangement joins TRBV6-6 to TRBJ1-2, with D perhaps matching TRBD1 (6 bases). Per the germline V gene, CDR1 is MNHNY and CDR2 is SVGAGI (reference sequence). The CDR3 extends over 15 amino acids. V was trimmed by 7 bases and J by 2 bases, leaving 17 bases between them.

This chain uses TRBV6-1 with TRBJ1-4; D is perhaps TRBD1 (5 bases). The length of the CDR3 is 14 residues. Trimming pared 2 bases from V and 7 bases from J, leaving 11 bases between. Germline V gene data show CDR1 as MNHNS and CDR2 as SASEGT. The CDR3 protein is CASSELSRGEKLFF. CDR3 coding DNA: TGTGCCAGCAGTGAACTGTCTAGGGGTGAAAAACTGTTTTTT.

Details on this clone: Other DNA sequences in this sample translate to the same CDR3. This chain connects TRBV6-5 to TRBJ1-3; the D is unclear. The CDR3 is 14 residues long. Germline V gene sequence: CDR1 MNHEY, CDR2 SVGAGI. The V end was cut by 6 bases, the J end by 3 bases, with 12 bases between. The DNA of the CDR3 is TGTGCCAGCAGCCGTACGGGAGGTGGAAACACCATATATTTT. Translation gives CASSRTGGGNTIYF.

This clone was found a few times. The CDR3 DNA sequence: TGTGCCAGTGCTTTCCAGGAGGGGATCTACGAGCAGTACTTC. Translated: CASAFQEGIYEQYF. The chain combines TRBV19 with TRBJ2-7, with D possibly matching TRBD2 (6 bases). Germline V gives CDR1 LNHDA, CDR2 SQIVND (reference sequence). The CDR3 spans 14 residues. V lost 8 bases, J lost 3 bases, and 17 bases lay in between.

V is TRBV5-4 and J is TRBJ2-7; maybe TRBD1 (6 bases). Trimming cost V 2 bases and J 0 bases, with 9 bases left between them. The CDR3 sequence is 14 residues long. Germline assignment: CDR1 SGHNT and CDR2 YYREEE (reference sequence). The CDR3 loop is CASSFRGGSYEQYF. The CDR3, as DNA: TGTGCCAGCAGCTTCCGAGGGGGCTCCTACGAGCAGTACTTC.

The CDR3, as DNA: TGTGCCAGCAGAGACAGCCCGGAGGGCCCCCAGCATTTT. It yields the protein CASRDSPEGPQHF. V usage is TRBV2 and J usage is TRBJ1-5; a possible D gene is TRBD1 (5 bases). The CDR3 extends over 13 amino acids. Germline CDR1 SNHLY, CDR2 FYNNEI. Trimming left V 6 bases short and J 10 bases short, with 16 bases between.

This clone came up a few times. The chain combines TRBV18 with TRBJ2-7; D is perhaps TRBD2 (5 bases). Trimming took off 5 bases at V and 0 bases at J, with 14 bases between the two ends. CDR1 is KGHSH and CDR2 is LQKENI in the germline V gene. The CDR3 consists of 15 residues. Here the CDR3 reads CASSLPGISSYEQYF. CDR3 bases: TGTGCCAGCTCATTGCCGGGGATAAGCTCCTACGAGCAGTACTTC.

This chain uses TRBV5-4 with TRBJ2-5, with D perhaps matching TRBD2 (6 bases). With 3 bases removed from V and 5 bases from J, the gap between germline ends came to 14 bases. This CDR3 region has 14 residues. CDR1 is SGHNT, CDR2 YYREEE, per germline (reference sequence). The CDR3 is CASSWDLGGETQYF. DNA of the CDR3: TGTGCCAGCAGCTGGGACCTAGGAGGGGAGACCCAGTACTTC.

The chain couples TRBV29-1 to TRBJ2-5; possible D gene TRBD2, 6 bases. The germline V gene encodes CDR1 SQVTM and CDR2 ANQGSEA. This CDR3 contains 13 residues. V gave up 5 bases and J gave up 5 bases, with 15 bases separating them. CDR3 region: CSVRGSVGETQYF. The CDR3 DNA sequence: TGCAGCGTTCGGGGGAGTGTGGGGGAGACCCAGTACTTC.

V is TRBV4-1 and J is TRBJ1-3; TRBD1 agrees at 8 bases. V shed 0 bases, J shed 1 base, and the junction held 11 bases outside the gene matches. Germline V gene sequence: CDR1 MGHRA, CDR2 YSYEKL. This CDR3 is built from 19 residues. Written as DNA, the CDR3 is TGCGCCAGCAGCCAAGATCTTGGCGGGGACAGGTCGTCTGGAAACACCATATATTTT. This sequence encodes CASSQDLGGDRSSGNTIYF.

This clone was seen once. V usage is TRBV10-2 and J usage is TRBJ2-7; 9 positions agree with TRBD2. The V segment lost 2 bases and the J segment 5 bases; nucleotides outside the gene matches: 13. The CDR3 runs 17 residues. Germline V gene lookup returns CDR1 WSHSY and CDR2 SAAADI. The CDR3 loop reads CASSEQRLAGRSDEQYF. The CDR3 nucleotides read TGCGCCAGCAGTGAGCAAAGGCTAGCGGGAAGGAGCGACGAGCAGTACTTC.

This clone was counted ten times or more. The rearrangement joins TRBV3-1 (or the pseudogene TRBV3-2) to TRBJ2-7; possibly TRBD2 for D (6 bases). The CDR3 consists of 15 residues. Germline V gene data show CDR1 as LGHDT and CDR2 as YNNKEL (reference sequence). V lost 0 bases and J 6 bases, leaving 15 bases between the germline ends. The CDR3 DNA follows: TGTGCCAGCAGCCAAGATGTAGGTAGCGGTCTCGAGCAGTACTTC. Its translation: CASSQDVGSGLEQYF.

V usage is TRBV11-2 and J usage is TRBJ2-7; 12 bases map to TRBD2. Per the germline V gene, CDR1 is SGHAT and CDR2 is FQNNGV. The CDR3 is 18 amino acids. V lost 3 bases to trimming and J lost 2 bases; unmatched junction nucleotides: 11. The CDR3, as DNA: TGTGCCAGCAGCTTGACTAGCGGGAGATGGGAGGGGGCCTACGAGCAGTACTTC. Translated: CASSLTSGRWEGAYEQYF.